These 4 T cell receptor beta chains came from one sample sequenced in a study of response to subunit inactivated influenza vaccine. Each CDR3 protein is one row after TCRdb ran MiXCR on the RT-PCR reads. This table has 650,000 to 800,000 distinct CDR3 sequences, around 18% appearing once. The sample here was PBMCs from blood, taken around 5 days after vaccination. These receptor sequences come from a man aged 50 or older who received an inactivated influenza vaccine.

CDR3 in amino acids: CASSLAAGGLYEQYF. In DNA, the CDR3 is TGTGCCAGCAGCTTGGCCGCGGGGGGCCTTTACGAGCAGTACTTC. The chain uses TRBV5-6 and TRBJ2-7; 8 nucleotides match TRBD2. The CDR3 is 15 amino acids. V trimming: 0 bases; J trimming: 4 bases; junction bases outside the gene matches: 6. The V gene's germline CDR1 is SGHDT and CDR2 YYEEEE. The variable domain in full, with the rest retrieved from reference TRBV5-6 and TRBJ2-7, is DAGVTQSPTHLIKTRGQQVTLRCSPKSGHDTVSWYQQALGQGPQFIFQYYEEEERQRGNFPDRFSGHQFPNYSSELNVNALLLGDSALYLCASSLAAGGLYEQYFGPGTRLTVT.

The chain employs TRBV20-1 and TRBJ2-1; TRBD2 aligns across 9 bases. The CDR3 is made up of 15 amino acids. V trimming: 3 bases; J trimming: 7 bases; junction bases outside the gene matches: 10. The germline gives CDR1 DFQATT, CDR2 SNEGSKA (reference sequence). In DNA, the CDR3 is TGCAGTGCTAGGGGTCAGCTAGCGGGAATTAATGAGCAGTTCTTC. Protein product: CSARGQLAGINEQFF.

The genes are TRBV5-1 and TRBJ1-2; D ambiguous. The CDR3 totals 13 residues. V was trimmed by 2 bases and J by 6 bases, leaving 11 bases between them. Germline V gene data show CDR1 as SGHRS and CDR2 as YFSETQ. The CDR3 nucleotides are TGCGCCAGCAGCTTAGGCAACATTAATGGCTACACCTTC. This translates into CASSLGNINGYTF.

The chain uses TRBV27 and TRBJ2-1; 8 nucleotides match TRBD2. V gave up 1 base and J gave up 4 bases; unmatched junction bases: 12. The CDR3 has 18 amino acids. CDR1 MNHEY and CDR2 SMNVEV come from the germline V gene (reference sequence). CDR3 sequence reads: CASSLLWVSGKNYNEQFF. CDR3 DNA: TGTGCCAGCAGTTTATTGTGGGTTAGCGGGAAAAATTACAATGAGCAGTTCTTC.